The next 28 T cell receptor beta chains were all read from a single sample in a study of blood T cell repertoires in COVID-19. The repertoire was sequenced with immunoSEQ multiplex PCR; TCRdb's copy has only in-frame clones and lacks some. The sample lists 300,000 to 350,000 clones; about 90% were seen once. What was sequenced was PBMCs or T cells enriched from blood (not recorded which). Receptors originate from a man aged 30 to 39 who had recovered from COVID-19.

The V and J genes are TRBV18 and TRBJ1-1; 10 bases are a match to TRBD1. Germline V gene sequence: CDR1 KGHSH, CDR2 LQKENI. After removal of 5 bases from V and 5 bases from J, the junction contained 5 bases not matched to a gene. The CDR3 spans 14 residues. CDR3 sequence reads: CASSAGQGLTEAFF. The CDR3 region has the DNA TGTGCCAGCTCAGCGGGACAGGGGTTAACTGAAGCTTTCTTT.

The rearrangement joins TRBV11-2 to TRBJ2-1; 8 bases align to TRBD2. Germline loops: CDR1 SGHAT, CDR2 FQNNGV. The CDR3 runs 15 residues. The J segment lost 3 bases and the V segment lost 5 bases, leaving 6 bases of the junction unmatched. The CDR3 DNA sequence: TGTGCCAGCAGCGGTAGCGGGGTAAACTACAATGAGCAGTTCTTC. This translates into CASSGSGVNYNEQFF.

This clone was counted once. The genes are TRBV11-2 and TRBJ1-6, with 7 positions matching TRBD1. From germline, CDR1 is SGHAT and CDR2 FQNNGV. The CDR3 has 14 amino acids. Trimming took 5 bases from V and 5 from J; bases not matched to a gene: 3. This CDR3 reads CASSQDRNNSPLHF. The CDR3 DNA sequence: TGTGCCAGCAGCCAGGACAGGAATAATTCACCCCTCCACTTT.

There are a few counts of this clone. This chain joins TRBV4-2 and TRBJ1-5; 7 nucleotides line up with TRBD1. V shed 6 bases, J shed 7 bases, and the junction held 12 bases outside the gene matches. CDR1 and CDR2 (germline): LGHNA, YNFKEQ. CDR3 length: 15 amino acids. Here the CDR3 DNA reads TGTGCCAGCAGAAGGGTGGAGCAGGGGGACCAGCCCCAGCATTTT. It codes for CASRRVEQGDQPQHF.

As to this clone: Distinct nucleotide sequences in the sample also encode this CDR3. The chain employs TRBV5-1 and TRBJ2-5; TRBD1 matches 7 bases. V shed 2 bases and J 4 bases; nucleotides not matched to a gene: 5. The CDR3 runs to 14 residues. Germline assignment: CDR1 SGHRS and CDR2 YFSETQ. The CDR3 bases are TGCGCCAGCAGCTTAGGGGGCACCGGAGAGACCCAGTACTTC. As protein: CASSLGGTGETQYF.

As for this clone: Different DNA sequences within this sample yield the same CDR3. The chain recombines TRBV27 with TRBJ2-7, with D tentatively TRBD1 (5 bases). The CDR3 consists of 13 residues. V gave up 2 bases and J gave up 1 base, with 6 bases separating them. Germline loops: CDR1 MNHEY, CDR2 SMNVEV (reference sequence). The CDR3 loop is CASSLDRSYEQYF. The CDR3 DNA sequence: TGTGCCAGCAGTTTAGACAGATCCTACGAGCAGTACTTC.

V usage is TRBV7-6 and J usage is TRBJ2-1, with 8 bases identical to TRBD1. The germline gives CDR1 SGHVS, CDR2 FNYEAQ. The CDR3 is 17 amino acids. V shed 2 bases and J 4 bases; nucleotides not matched to a gene: 10. The CDR3 DNA is TGTGCCAGCAGCTTAATTTTCGGGACAGGCCTATACAATGAGCAGTTCTTC. Amino acids: CASSLIFGTGLYNEQFF.

This clone was picked up one time. The V gene is TRBV28, the J gene TRBJ1-1, with D maybe TRBD1 (6 bases). CDR3 size: 14 residues. The V end lost 6 bases, the J end lost 2 bases, and 13 bases lay between the germline ends. In germline, CDR1 is MDHEN, CDR2 SYDVKM. The CDR3 is CASRPLQGNTEAFF. CDR3 bases: TGTGCCAGCAGGCCCTTACAGGGCAACACTGAAGCTTTCTTT.

The rearrangement links TRBV7-8 to TRBJ1-1; the match to TRBD1 covers 8 bases. Germline loops: CDR1 SGHVS, CDR2 FQNEAQ. The CDR3 is 15 residues long. V lost 5 bases, J lost 0 bases, and 5 bases stayed unmatched. CDR3 sequence: CASSAWTGLNTEAFF. Here the CDR3 DNA reads TGTGCCAGCAGCGCATGGACAGGGTTGAACACTGAAGCTTTCTTT.

This chain connects TRBV5-4 to TRBJ1-1, with D tentatively TRBD1 (5 bases). The CDR3 is 14 residues long. The germline V gene has CDR1 SGHNT and CDR2 YYREEE (reference sequence). Trimming took 3 bases from V and 0 from J, leaving 9 bases between them. The CDR3 spells CASSYGGMNTEAFF. The CDR3 nucleotides are TGTGCCAGCAGCTACGGGGGGATGAACACTGAAGCTTTCTTT.

The CDR3 DNA is TGTGCCACCAGCAGAGCAGACAGGAGGAGCTACGAGCAGTACTTC. Protein sequence: CATSRADRRSYEQYF. The gene calls are TRBV15 and TRBJ2-7; D might be TRBD1 (6 bases). Trimming shortened V by 1 base and J by 3 bases, and 13 bases separated the two germline ends. The CDR3 extends over 15 amino acids. Germline V gene sequence: CDR1 LNHNV, CDR2 YYDKDF (reference sequence).

V is TRBV28 and J is TRBJ1-2; TRBD1 aligns across 7 bases. The CDR3 sequence is 12 residues long. Germline V gives CDR1 MDHEN, CDR2 SYDVKM. The trim removed 5 bases at V and 11 bases at J, leaving 8 bases unmatched. The CDR3: CASSRDSILYTF. CDR3 in DNA: TGTGCCAGCAGTCGGGACAGTATATTGTACACCTTC.

The V and J genes are TRBV4-1 and TRBJ2-3; 15 bases line up with TRBD2. The junction had 6 bases not matched to a gene; V was cut back by 4 bases and J by 4 bases. The CDR3 extends over 17 amino acids. Germline assignment: CDR1 MGHRA and CDR2 YSYEKL. In DNA form, the CDR3 reads TGCGCCAGCAGCCGTAGGACTAGCGGGGGGGGCTCAGATACGCAGTATTTT. This encodes CASSRRTSGGGSDTQYF.

This clone appeared a few times. In DNA, the CDR3 is TGTGCCAGCAGCACAGAGGGGACAGGACCAACCTACACAGATACGCAGTATTTT. The encoded protein is CASSTEGTGPTYTDTQYF. The rearrangement joins TRBV9 to TRBJ2-3, with 8 bases that match TRBD1. The V segment lost 4 bases and the J segment 2 bases; nucleotides outside the gene matches: 15. Germline values: CDR1 SGDLS, CDR2 YYNGEE. The CDR3 totals 18 residues.

This chain joins TRBV5-8 and TRBJ2-1, with 10 bases aligning to TRBD1. The CDR3 totals 15 residues. The V gene end was trimmed by 5 bases and the J gene end by 7 bases; junction bases not matched to a gene: 9. CDR1 SGHTS and CDR2 YDEGEE come from the germline V gene. The CDR3 region has the DNA TGTGCCAGCAGTCCCGTGGGACAGGGGATAAATGAGCAGTTCTTC. It encodes CASSPVGQGINEQFF.

CDR3 DNA sequence: TGTGCCAGTAGTATAGTAAGGGGGACTGAAGCTTTCTTT. Protein sequence: CASSIVRGTEAFF. This chain joins TRBV19 and TRBJ1-1; weak D call: TRBD1 (6 bases). The CDR3 has 13 residues. Trimming pared 1 base from V and 5 bases from J, leaving 8 bases between. Looked up from germline, CDR1 is LNHDA and CDR2 is SQIVND (reference sequence).

The J gene is TRBJ1-5, the V gene TRBV2; 7 bases agree with TRBD1. The junction had 10 bases not matched to a gene; V was cut back by 1 base and J by 1 base. Per germline, CDR1 SNHLY and CDR2 FYNNEI. This CDR3 region has 18 residues. The CDR3: CASSEVAGGLYSNQPQHF. The CDR3 DNA reads as TGTGCCAGCAGTGAAGTGGCAGGGGGGTTATACAGCAATCAGCCCCAGCATTTT.

This chain connects TRBV7-2 to TRBJ1-1; D unclear. The germline CDR1 and CDR2 sequences are SGHTA and FQGNSA. The CDR3 covers 14 residues. V gave up 4 bases and J gave up 0 bases, with 9 bases separating them. The CDR3: CASSSAGVNTEAFF. CDR3 sequence (DNA): TGTGCCAGCAGCTCCGCGGGAGTGAACACTGAAGCTTTCTTT.

The gene calls are TRBV11-2 and TRBJ2-3; D might be TRBD1 (5 bases). This CDR3 is built from 17 residues. The V and J ends lost 0 bases and 3 bases respectively, with 16 bases between them. Germline CDR1 reads SGHAT; CDR2 reads FQNNGV. The CDR3 loop reads CASSLDATAKGTDTQYF. The CDR3 DNA is TGTGCCAGCAGCTTAGATGCGACCGCAAAGGGGACAGATACGCAGTATTTT. The full variable domain, in which reference TRBV11-2 and TRBJ2-3 provide the parts outside the CDR3, is EAGVAQSPRYKIIEKRQSVAFWCNPISGHATLYWYQQILGQGPKLLIQFQNNGVVDDSQLPKDRFSAERLKGVDSTLKIQPAKLEDSAVYLCASSLDATAKGTDTQYFGPGTRLTVL.

V and J are TRBV2 and TRBJ2-2; perhaps TRBD2 as D (6 bases). The CDR3 extends over 15 amino acids. V dropped 6 bases and J dropped 0 bases, with 11 bases sitting between them. Germline-derived CDR1 and CDR2 are SNHLY and FYNNEI. Written as DNA, the CDR3 is TGTGCCAGCAGACTCCTAGCGACGAACACCGGGGAGCTGTTTTTT. Its protein product is CASRLLATNTGELFF.

The CDR3 nucleotides are TGCGCCAGCAGCTTGGACTTTAGGGGATACTCCTACAATGAGCAGTTCTTC. Translating gives CASSLDFRGYSYNEQFF. The rearrangement links TRBV5-1 to TRBJ2-1; TRBD1 is a possible D gene (5 bases). V was clipped by 0 bases and J by 0 bases, with 13 bases between them. CDR1 is SGHRS and CDR2 is YFSETQ in the germline V gene. The CDR3 totals 17 residues.

The chain employs TRBV5-4 and TRBJ1-2; TRBD1 is a possible D gene (6 bases). The V end was cut by 2 bases, the J end by 3 bases, with 14 bases between. The CDR3 is made up of 15 amino acids. Germline V gene sequence: CDR1 SGHNT, CDR2 YYREEE (reference sequence). The CDR3 spells CASSFLGAGDYGYTF. The CDR3 nucleotides are TGTGCCAGCAGCTTTCTGGGGGCTGGGGACTATGGCTACACCTTC.

The chain is built from TRBV28 and TRBJ1-6; D is possibly TRBD1 (5 bases). Germline CDR1 is MDHEN and CDR2 is SYDVKM. V was shortened by 4 bases and J by 4 bases, with 11 bases between the two germline ends. The CDR3 has 15 residues. The DNA for the CDR3 is TGTGCCAGCAGTTGGCCGGGGGATTATAATTCACCCCTCCACTTT. Translated, it gives CASSWPGDYNSPLHF.

The chain is built from TRBV7-9 and TRBJ2-2; 10 bases match TRBD1. The V and J ends lost 4 bases and 5 bases, in that order; junction bases with no gene match: 7. The germline V gene encodes CDR1 SEHNR and CDR2 FQNEAQ (reference sequence). The CDR3 loop spans 16 amino acids. The CDR3 DNA follows: TGTGCCAGCAGCTCCCGGGACAGGGGAGAGACCGGGGAGCTGTTTTTT. It encodes CASSSRDRGETGELFF.

The chain joins TRBV5-1 to TRBJ2-3, with D maybe TRBD1 (6 bases). V was shortened by 1 base and J by 2 bases, with 14 bases between the two germline ends. This CDR3 is 16 amino acids long. Germline CDR1 is SGHRS and CDR2 is YFSETQ. In DNA form, the CDR3 reads TGCGCCAGCAGCTTGTATACAGGGCCCTACACAGATACGCAGTATTTT. It yields the protein CASSLYTGPYTDTQYF. Based on the CDR3 plus reference TRBV5-1 and TRBJ2-3, the full variable domain is KAGVTQTPRYLIKTRGQQVTLSCSPISGHRSVSWYQQTPGQGLQFLFEYFSETQRNKGNFPGRFSGRQFSNSRSEMNVSTLELGDSALYLCASSLYTGPYTDTQYFGPGTRLTVL.

The CDR3 sequence is CASRARVSNQPQHF. In nucleotides, the CDR3 is TGTGCCAGCAGGGCTAGAGTAAGCAATCAGCCCCAGCATTTT. The V and J genes are TRBV2 and TRBJ1-5; D remains ambiguous. V lost 6 bases to trimming and J lost 1 base, with 10 bases between them. Germline V gene data show CDR1 as SNHLY and CDR2 as FYNNEI. There are 14 residues in the CDR3. The whole variable domain, remainder taken from reference TRBV2 and TRBJ1-5, is EPEVTQTPSHQVTQMGQEVILRCVPISNHLYFYWYRQILGQKVEFLVSFYNNEISEKSEIFDDQFSVERPDGSNFTLKIRSTKLEDSAMYFCASRARVSNQPQHFGDGTRLSIL.

V usage is TRBV28 and J usage is TRBJ1-1; D is unclear. Trimming cost V 7 bases and J 11 bases, with 14 bases left between them. CDR3 size: 11 residues. CDR1 is MDHEN, CDR2 SYDVKM, per germline. The DNA for the CDR3 is TGTGCCAGCACTTCGGTAAACTTGGCTTTCTTT. Protein: CASTSVNLAFF. The whole variable domain, filled in from reference TRBV28 and TRBJ1-1, reads DVKVTQSSRYLVKRTGEKVFLECVQDMDHENMFWYRQDPGLGLRLIYFSYDVKMKEKGDIPEGYSVSREKKERFSLILESASTNQTSMYLCASTSVNLAFFGQGTRLTVV.

This chain joins TRBV28 and TRBJ2-7, with 9 bases identical to TRBD1. CDR3 length equals 15 residues. Germline V gives CDR1 MDHEN, CDR2 SYDVKM. V gave up 5 bases and J gave up 1 base; unmatched junction bases: 6. The CDR3 reads CASSQGGTGSYEQYF. DNA of the CDR3: TGTGCCAGCAGTCAAGGAGGGACAGGGTCCTACGAGCAGTACTTC.